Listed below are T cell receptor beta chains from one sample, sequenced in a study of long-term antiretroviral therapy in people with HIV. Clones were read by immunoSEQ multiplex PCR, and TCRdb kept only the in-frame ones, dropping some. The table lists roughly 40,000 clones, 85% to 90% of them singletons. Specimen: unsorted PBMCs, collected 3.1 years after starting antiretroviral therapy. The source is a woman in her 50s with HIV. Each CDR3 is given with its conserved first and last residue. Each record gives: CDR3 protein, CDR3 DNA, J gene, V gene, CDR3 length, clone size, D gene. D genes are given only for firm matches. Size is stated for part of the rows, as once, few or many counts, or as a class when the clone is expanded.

CDR3aa: CSVVGSGGAYEQYF
CDR3nt: TGCAGCGTTGTTGGGAGCGGGGGGGCCTACGAGCAGTACTTC
j_gene: TRBJ2-7
v_gene: TRBV29-1
len: 14
abundance: .
d_gene: TRBD2

CDR3aa: CASIVGARGTGELFF
CDR3nt: TGTGCCAGCATAGTAGGGGCCCGCGGCACCGGGGAGCTGTTTTTT
j_gene: TRBJ2-2
v_gene: TRBV6-1
len: 15
abundance: once
d_gene: .

CDR3aa: CASSVGQGLRPDEKLFF
CDR3nt: TGTGCCAGCAGTGTCGGTCAGGGTTTACGGCCGGATGAAAAACTGTTTTTT
j_gene: TRBJ1-4
v_gene: TRBV6-1
len: 17
abundance: .
d_gene: .

CDR3aa: CASSLGGTSFNEQYF
CDR3nt: TGCGCCAGCAGCTTGGGGGGGACTAGTTTCAACGAGCAGTACTTC
j_gene: TRBJ2-7
v_gene: TRBV5-1
len: 15
abundance: once
d_gene: TRBD2

CDR3aa: CASSQGNWGPYEQYF
CDR3nt: TGTGCCAGCAGCCAAGGTAACTGGGGCCCCTACGAGCAGTACTTC
j_gene: TRBJ2-7
v_gene: TRBV14
len: 15
abundance: .
d_gene: .

CDR3aa: CASSLSVVRVMNTEAFF
CDR3nt: TGTGCCAGCAGCTTGTCCGTGGTCAGGGTAATGAACACTGAAGCTTTCTTT
j_gene: TRBJ1-1
v_gene: TRBV5-6
len: 17
abundance: .
d_gene: .

CDR3aa: CASSQMLQAGGPGGELFF
CDR3nt: TGTGCCAGCAGCCAAATGTTACAAGCGGGGGGGCCAGGAGGGGAGCTGTTTTTT
j_gene: TRBJ2-2
v_gene: TRBV4-2
len: 18
abundance: .
d_gene: TRBD2

CDR3aa: CASSSEASGANVLTF
CDR3nt: TGTGCCAGCAGCTCCGAGGCCTCTGGGGCCAACGTCCTGACTTTC
j_gene: TRBJ2-6
v_gene: TRBV7-2
len: 15
abundance: .
d_gene: .

CDR3aa: CASSPPGGNTIYF
CDR3nt: TGTGCCAGCAGCCCCCCCGGGGGAAACACCATATATTTT
j_gene: TRBJ1-3
v_gene: TRBV4-2
len: 13
abundance: .
d_gene: .

CDR3aa: CASSLEGFGYTF
CDR3nt: TGTGCCAGCAGCTTAGAAGGGTTTGGCTACACCTTC
j_gene: TRBJ1-2
v_gene: TRBV7-8
len: 12
abundance: .
d_gene: .

CDR3aa: CAWSTGGYGYTF
CDR3nt: TGTGCCTGGAGTACAGGGGGGTATGGCTACACCTTC
j_gene: TRBJ1-2
v_gene: TRBV30
len: 12
abundance: .
d_gene: TRBD1

CDR3aa: CASSEMANQPQHF
CDR3nt: TGTGCCAGCAGTGAAATGGCTAATCAGCCCCAGCATTTT
j_gene: TRBJ1-5
v_gene: TRBV6-1
len: 13
abundance: .
d_gene: .

CDR3aa: CASSLSAAGAFF
CDR3nt: TGTGCCAGCAGCCTCTCAGCGGCGGGAGCTTTCTTT
j_gene: TRBJ1-1
v_gene: TRBV14
len: 12
abundance: .
d_gene: .

CDR3aa: CSVELGGLFF
CDR3nt: TGCAGCGTTGAATTGGGGGGACTGTTTTTT
j_gene: TRBJ1-4
v_gene: TRBV29-1
len: 10
abundance: once
d_gene: .

CDR3aa: CASSLDGISGETQYF
CDR3nt: TGTGCCAGCAGCTTGGATGGGATTTCCGGAGAGACCCAGTACTTC
j_gene: TRBJ2-5
v_gene: TRBV5-8
len: 15
abundance: .
d_gene: .

CDR3aa: CAISESMGGPYNEQFF
CDR3nt: TGTGCCATCAGTGAGTCGATGGGGGGGCCCTACAATGAGCAGTTCTTC
j_gene: TRBJ2-1
v_gene: TRBV10-3
len: 16
abundance: .
d_gene: .

CDR3aa: CASRDRGNLYGYTF
CDR3nt: TGTGCCAGCAGGGACAGGGGGAACCTCTATGGCTACACCTTC
j_gene: TRBJ1-2
v_gene: TRBV9
len: 14
abundance: once
d_gene: TRBD1

CDR3aa: CASSSSGGSTDTQYF
CDR3nt: TGTGCCAGCAGCTCTAGCGGGGGGAGCACAGATACGCAGTATTTT
j_gene: TRBJ2-3
v_gene: TRBV11-2
len: 15
abundance: .
d_gene: TRBD2

CDR3aa: CASSPEGARWIQPQHF
CDR3nt: TGTGCCAGCAGTCCCGAGGGGGCGCGGTGGATTCAGCCCCAGCATTTT
j_gene: TRBJ1-5
v_gene: TRBV27
len: 16
abundance: few
d_gene: TRBD1

CDR3aa: CASSQANLGGSGNTIYF
CDR3nt: TGCGCCAGCAGCCAAGCTAATCTAGGGGGCTCTGGAAACACCATATATTTT
j_gene: TRBJ1-3
v_gene: TRBV4-1
len: 17
abundance: once
d_gene: .

CDR3aa: CASSSGAPNEKLFF
CDR3nt: TGCGCCAGCAGCTCGGGGGCACCTAATGAAAAACTGTTTTTT
j_gene: TRBJ1-4
v_gene: TRBV5-1
len: 14
abundance: .
d_gene: .

CDR3aa: CASSPGTPSGNTIYF
CDR3nt: TGTGCCAGCTCACCAGGGACTCCCTCTGGAAACACCATATATTTT
j_gene: TRBJ1-3
v_gene: TRBV18
len: 15
abundance: .
d_gene: .

CDR3aa: CAWRTPEGAAFF
CDR3nt: TGTGCCTGGAGGACCCCGGAGGGGGCAGCTTTCTTT
j_gene: TRBJ1-1
v_gene: TRBV30
len: 12
abundance: .
d_gene: TRBD1

CDR3aa: CASSQGSVGGSGNTIYF
CDR3nt: TGCGCCAGCAGCCAAGGGTCGGTCGGGGGATCGGGAAACACCATATATTTT
j_gene: TRBJ1-3
v_gene: TRBV4-1
len: 17
abundance: .
d_gene: .

CDR3aa: CASSPQTANTGELFF
CDR3nt: TGTGCCAGCAGCCCTCAAACCGCGAACACCGGGGAGCTGTTTTTT
j_gene: TRBJ2-2
v_gene: TRBV7-3
len: 15
abundance: .
d_gene: .

CDR3aa: CASSLSDTQYF
CDR3nt: TGTGCCAGCAGCTTATCGGATACGCAGTATTTT
j_gene: TRBJ2-3
v_gene: TRBV5-4
len: 11
abundance: .
d_gene: .

CDR3aa: CAISESIDQPQHF
CDR3nt: TGTGCCATCAGTGAGTCGATCGATCAGCCCCAGCATTTT
j_gene: TRBJ1-5
v_gene: TRBV10-3
len: 13
abundance: .
d_gene: .

CDR3aa: CASSLDSGAGNTIYF
CDR3nt: TGCGCCAGCAGCTTGGATTCGGGGGCTGGAAACACCATATATTTT
j_gene: TRBJ1-3
v_gene: TRBV5-1
len: 15
abundance: .
d_gene: .

CDR3aa: CASSLAESLNTGELFF
CDR3nt: TGTGCCAGCAGCTTGGCGGAGTCATTGAACACCGGGGAGCTGTTTTTT
j_gene: TRBJ2-2
v_gene: TRBV5-6
len: 16
abundance: .
d_gene: .

CDR3aa: CASSFTTPGYEQYF
CDR3nt: TGTGCCAGCAGCTTTACCACACCGGGCTACGAGCAGTACTTC
j_gene: TRBJ2-7
v_gene: TRBV11-2
len: 14
abundance: .
d_gene: .

CDR3aa: CASSLTSNWEQYF
CDR3nt: TGTGCCAGCAGCTTAACGTCCAACTGGGAGCAGTACTTC
j_gene: TRBJ2-7
v_gene: TRBV7-9
len: 13
abundance: .
d_gene: .

CDR3aa: CASSLGGTGGFGANVLTF
CDR3nt: TGTGCCAGCAGCTTAGGTGGGACAGGGGGCTTTGGGGCCAACGTCCTGACTTTC
j_gene: TRBJ2-6
v_gene: TRBV7-2
len: 18
abundance: .
d_gene: TRBD1

CDR3aa: CASTIRGTLNNSPLHF
CDR3nt: TGTGCCAGCACAATACGAGGGACACTAAATAATTCACCCCTCCACTTT
j_gene: TRBJ1-6
v_gene: TRBV13
len: 16
abundance: .
d_gene: .

CDR3aa: CASSIGPDNEQFF
CDR3nt: TGTGCCAGCAGCATAGGACCCGACAATGAGCAGTTCTTC
j_gene: TRBJ2-1
v_gene: TRBV5-5
len: 13
abundance: .
d_gene: .

CDR3aa: CASSPPGWGTAGELFF
CDR3nt: TGTGCCAGCAGCCCTCCAGGGTGGGGTACAGCCGGGGAGCTGTTTTTT
j_gene: TRBJ2-2
v_gene: TRBV11-1
len: 16
abundance: .
d_gene: .

CDR3aa: CASSSQGKGEKLFF
CDR3nt: TGTGCCAGCAGCTCGCAGGGGAAAGGTGAAAAACTGTTTTTT
j_gene: TRBJ1-4
v_gene: TRBV7-9
len: 14
abundance: .
d_gene: .